These 25 T cell receptor beta chains originate from one sample sequenced in a study of T cells in Graves' hyperthyroidism and ophthalmopathy. What was amplified from RNA transcripts were TCR beta CDR3 regions. HTBI primers were used for first-round RT-PCR of the TCR CDR3. TCRdb called the multiplex PCR reads again in MiXCR, with one record for every CDR3 protein. The sample has approximately 49,000 distinct CDR3 sequences; approximately 53% are singletons. What was sequenced was peripheral blood or thyroid tissue (not recorded which). These receptors all come from a man younger than 30 with Graves' hyperthyroidism.

Remarks on this clonotype: A read error may produce the germline difference seen at one junction end. J is TRBJ2-7 and V is TRBV4-3; D gene unclear. The CDR3 totals 15 residues. Per the germline V gene, CDR1 is LGHNA and CDR2 is YSLEER. The CDR3 protein is CACSQFPYRPYEQYF. The CDR3 coding sequence is TGCGCCTGCAGCCAATTCCCGTACCGGCCCTACGAGCAGTACTTC.

This clonotype was counted many times. The chain recombines TRBV10-3 with TRBJ2-5; possible D gene TRBD1, 6 bases. This CDR3 region has 14 residues. V was trimmed by 4 bases and J by 1 base, leaving 10 bases between them. Germline V gene data show CDR1 as ENHRY and CDR2 as SYGVKD. The CDR3 nucleotides are TGTGCCATCAGTGGGGGACACCTCCAAGAGACCCAGTACTTC. Protein sequence: CAISGGHLQETQYF.

The J gene is TRBJ1-1, the V gene TRBV9; 7 nucleotides align to TRBD1. Germline V gene data show CDR1 as SGDLS and CDR2 as YYNGEE. The CDR3 sequence is 13 residues long. V shed 7 bases and J 2 bases; nucleotides not matched to a gene: 5. The CDR3 protein is CASAHRGNTEAFF. In DNA form, the CDR3 reads TGTGCCAGCGCCCACAGGGGAAACACTGAAGCTTTCTTT.

About this clonotype: A single base separates this from a much larger clone, so it may be a read error. V is TRBV6-2 or TRBV6-3 and J is TRBJ2-2; D could derive from TRBD1 or TRBD2 (6 bases each). Germline V lookup: CDR1 MNHEY, CDR2 SVGEGT. V shed 6 bases and J shed 5 bases, with 22 bases lying between them. The CDR3 totals 17 residues. In nucleotides, the CDR3 is TGTGCCAGCAGCTACCGGGGTCCGGGGGCGCGAACCGGGGAGCTGTTTTTT. Protein sequence: CASSYRGPGARTGELFF.

This chain joins TRBV24-1 and TRBJ1-1; D may be TRBD1 (5 bases). The CDR3 totals 13 residues. V was clipped by 7 bases and J by 6 bases, with 14 bases between them. Germline-derived CDR1 and CDR2 are KGHDR and SFDVKD. The CDR3 loop reads CATSREGMAEAFF. The CDR3 region has the DNA TGTGCCACCAGCAGAGAGGGGATGGCTGAAGCTTTCTTT.

The chain is built from TRBV9 and TRBJ2-3, with 8 nucleotides matching TRBD1. Germline lookup yields CDR1 SGDLS and CDR2 YYNGEE. Trimming cost V 7 bases and J 2 bases; bases outside gene matches: 9. The CDR3 sequence is 15 residues long. CDR3 coding DNA: TGTGCCAGCGGACACCGGGACAGGATCACAGATACGCAGTATTTT. Translated: CASGHRDRITDTQYF.

In this sample, this clonotype turned up many times. The V call is TRBV14, the J call TRBJ1-1; D is possibly TRBD1 (6 bases). CDR1 and CDR2 (germline): SGHDN, FVKESK. Trimming removed 2 bases at V and 4 bases at J, with 11 bases between. The CDR3 has 14 residues. The CDR3: CASSQKGGFTEAFF. The CDR3 region has the DNA TGTGCCAGCAGCCAAAAGGGGGGTTTCACTGAAGCTTTCTTT.

This clonotype was recorded many times. The chain recombines TRBV20-1 with TRBJ1-5; D not certain. Germline CDR1 reads DFQATT; CDR2 reads SNEGSKA (reference sequence). This CDR3 is 14 amino acids long. The V gene lost 5 bases and the J gene lost 0 bases, with 11 bases spanning the gap. Here the CDR3 reads CSAGRWDSNQPQHF. DNA of the CDR3: TGCAGTGCTGGGAGGTGGGATAGCAATCAGCCCCAGCATTTT.

V usage is TRBV10-2 and J usage is TRBJ1-3, with D unclear. V was shortened by 2 bases and J by 7 bases, with 9 bases between the two germline ends. The CDR3 totals 13 residues. Germline V gene sequence: CDR1 WSHSY, CDR2 SAAADI. Here the CDR3 reads CASSEDGMNTIYF. The CDR3 DNA reads TGCGCCAGCAGTGAGGACGGCATGAACACCATATATTTT.

This rearrangement joins TRBV12-3 or TRBV12-4 to TRBJ2-5; no clear D gene. The CDR3 loop spans 15 amino acids. The V and J ends lost 1 base and 0 bases respectively, with 9 bases between them. CDR3 loop: CASSLGQGDQETQYF. The CDR3 coding sequence is TGTGCCAGCAGTTTAGGGCAAGGCGACCAAGAGACCCAGTACTTC.

V and J are TRBV7-3 and TRBJ2-1, with 13 bases aligning to TRBD2. CDR1 SGHTA and CDR2 FQGTGA come from the germline V gene. V trimming: 1 base; J trimming: 6 bases; junction bases outside the gene matches: 6. This CDR3 contains 17 residues. The CDR3 protein is CASSLKPGLAGPNEQFF. Written as DNA, the CDR3 is TGTGCCAGCAGCTTAAAACCGGGACTAGCGGGACCCAATGAGCAGTTCTTC.

This clonotype was observed a handful of times. The CDR3 sequence: CASSPTGGYEQYF. DNA for the CDR3: TGTGCCAGCAGTCCCACAGGGGGGTACGAGCAGTACTTC. The rearrangement joins TRBV7-9 to TRBJ2-7, with 8 bases aligning to TRBD1. The ends lost 6 bases at V and 4 bases at J; junction bases unmatched: 5. Per the germline V gene, CDR1 is SEHNR and CDR2 is FQNEAQ (reference sequence). CDR3 length: 13 amino acids.

The gene calls are TRBV7-2 and TRBJ2-5; TRBD2 matches 13 bases. The V and J ends lost 7 bases and 5 bases, in that order; junction bases with no gene match: 13. This CDR3 is built from 17 residues. Germline loops: CDR1 SGHTA, CDR2 FQGNSA. The CDR3 DNA sequence: TGTGCCAGCACCCAAAACCGACTAGCGGGAGGACTCGAGACCCAGTACTTC. Amino acid sequence: CASTQNRLAGGLETQYF. Full variable domain (missing parts from reference TRBV7-2 and TRBJ2-5): GAGVSQSPSNKVTEKGKDVELRCDPISGHTALYWYRQSLGQGLEFLIYFQGNSAPDKSGLPSDRFSAERTGGSVSTLTIQRTQQEDSAVYLCASTQNRLAGGLETQYFGPGTRLLVL.

V gene TRBV2 combines with J gene TRBJ1-5; D is ambiguous. The CDR3 extends over 13 amino acids. The germline V gene has CDR1 SNHLY and CDR2 FYNNEI. V was shortened by 6 bases and J by 0 bases, with 6 bases between the two germline ends. The CDR3 loop is CASRTISNQPQHF. CDR3 in DNA: TGTGCCAGCAGAACTATTAGCAATCAGCCCCAGCATTTT.

The rearrangement uses TRBV25-1 and TRBJ1-3, with D perhaps TRBD1 (5 bases). With 7 bases removed from V and 2 bases from J, the gap between germline ends came to 12 bases. The CDR3 sequence is 14 residues long. CDR1 and CDR2 (germline): MGHDK, SYGVNS. The CDR3 DNA is TGTGCCAGCAAGCCTGGACACGCTGGAAACACCATATATTTT. Translated: CASKPGHAGNTIYF.

About this clonotype itself: A much larger clone differs by one base, so this may be a read error. Since the CDR3 does not end with the conserved phenylalanine or tryptophan, this likely comes from a read error. The rearrangement uses TRBV4-3 and TRBJ1-2; D gene ambiguous. The CDR3 is 12 amino acids. Germline values: CDR1 LGHNA, CDR2 YSLEER. CDR3 nucleotide sequence: TGCGCCAGCAGCCAAAGTAACTATAGCTACACCTCC. Translating it yields CASSQSNYSYTS.

There are many counts of this clonotype. The rearrangement links TRBV3-1 to TRBJ1-2; D gene unclear. V lost 0 bases, J lost 3 bases, and 8 bases lay in between. Germline V gives CDR1 LGHDT, CDR2 YNNKEL (reference sequence). This CDR3 has 14 amino acids. The CDR3 spells CASSQERGDYGYTF. DNA of the CDR3: TGTGCCAGCAGCCAAGAACGGGGAGACTATGGCTACACCTTC. The whole variable domain, filled in from reference TRBV3-1 and TRBJ1-2, reads DTAVSQTPKYLVTQMGNDKSIKCEQNLGHDTMYWYKQDSKKFLKIMFSYNNKELIINETVPNRFSPKSPDKAHLNLHINSLELGDSAVYFCASSQERGDYGYTFGSGTRLTVV.

The rearrangement uses TRBV19 and TRBJ2-7; 7 positions match TRBD2. Losses at the gene ends were 3 bases for V and 1 base for J; bases not matched to a gene: 15. Per germline, CDR1 LNHDA and CDR2 SQIVND (reference sequence). The CDR3 has 18 amino acids. CDR3 sequence: CASSISTNHRLASYEQYF. CDR3 DNA: TGTGCCAGTAGTATTTCGACGAATCATCGACTAGCATCCTACGAGCAGTACTTC.

This clonotype came up once. Just one base apart from a much larger clone, this may be a read error. The chain couples TRBV6-5 to TRBJ1-1, with D possibly being TRBD1 (6 bases). The CDR3 is made up of 15 amino acids. In germline, CDR1 is MNHEY, CDR2 SVGAGI. CDR3: CAGSYGGGLYTEAFF. CDR3 nucleotide sequence: TGTGCCGGCAGTTACGGGGGGGGCTTATACACTGAAGCTTTCTTT.

This clonotype has at least ten counts. The chain has TRBV20-1 and TRBJ2-5, with D perhaps matching TRBD1 or TRBD2 (5 bases each). Germline CDR1 reads DFQATT; CDR2 reads SNEGSKA (reference sequence). V dropped 3 bases and J dropped 1 base, with 12 bases sitting between them. The CDR3 contains 14 residues. In DNA, the CDR3 is TGCAGTGCTAGGGAGAGGGGCTTCCAAGAGACCCAGTACTTC. It translates to CSARERGFQETQYF.

This chain links TRBV2 with TRBJ1-2, with 9 bases lining up with TRBD1. CDR1 SNHLY and CDR2 FYNNEI come from the germline V gene. J gave up 2 bases and V 9 bases, and 4 bases lay outside the gene matches. The CDR3 has 13 amino acids. CDR3 DNA: TGTGCCAGATTGGACAGGGGAAACTATGGCTACACCTTC. Translation gives CARLDRGNYGYTF.

A note on this clonotype: One end of the junction fails to match germline, which may point to a read error. The chain recombines TRBV10-3 with TRBJ2-5; D is possibly TRBD1 (5 bases). In germline, CDR1 is ENHRY, CDR2 SYGVKD. The CDR3 extends over 17 amino acids. The CDR3 sequence is CAVSESMVGRAQETQYF. DNA of the CDR3: TGTGCCGTCAGTGAGTCGATGGTGGGCAGGGCCCAAGAGACCCAGTACTTC.

The rearrangement uses TRBV7-2 and TRBJ1-6; D is perhaps TRBD1 (6 bases). The CDR3 is 15 amino acids. Germline V CDR1 and CDR2: SGHTA, FQGNSA. Trimming took off 5 bases at V and 13 bases at J, with 21 bases between the two ends. The chain's CDR3 is CASSPTDGLRGPLHF. CDR3 bases: TGTGCCAGCAGCCCAACGGACGGCCTCAGGGGTCCCCTCCACTTT.

The gene calls are TRBV10-3 and TRBJ1-2, with D unclear. CDR3 length equals 14 residues. From germline, CDR1 is ENHRY and CDR2 SYGVKD. V shed 2 bases and J shed 3 bases, with 10 bases lying between them. The CDR3 here is CAISEPTSYYGYTF. The CDR3 nucleotides are TGTGCCATCAGTGAGCCGACATCATACTATGGCTACACCTTC.

CDR3 sequence reads: CASSPAGGSYEQYF. Written as DNA, the CDR3 is TGCGCCAGTTCTCCAGCGGGAGGCTCCTACGAGCAGTACTTC. The rearrangement joins TRBV10-1 to TRBJ2-7, with 9 bases aligning to TRBD2. CDR1 is WNHNN and CDR2 is SYGVQD in the germline V gene (reference sequence). The CDR3 is made up of 14 amino acids. Germline trimming cut 9 bases from V and 0 bases from J; bases unmatched to any gene: 6.